This T cell receptor beta chain was sequenced for a study of T cell responses to AZD1222 COVID-19 vaccine. The study, taken as a whole, reports: Most donors were white British, females outnumbered males, and clonal diversity was possibly underestimated.

Sequencing was performed with immunoSEQ multiplex PCR; in TCRdb, only in-frame clones are kept and a portion is missing. There are about 140,000 clones in the sample; 90% occur only once, and about 1.5% lies in the top ten. V lost 1 base and J 7 bases, leaving 20 bases between the germline ends. The CDR3 consists of 17 residues. The germline V gene encodes CDR1 LNHNV and CDR2 YYDKDF (reference sequence). Notes on this clone: Its antigen is undetermined.

The material was peripheral blood, obtained 28 days after the second AZD1222 dose. The genes are TRBV15 and TRBJ1-5; possibly TRBD1 for D (5 bases). This clonotype originated in an adult who received the AZD1222 COVID-19 vaccine. CDR3 in amino acids: CATSRGYIDSTHQPQHF. The CDR3 DNA reads as TGTGCCACCAGCAGAGGTTATATTGACAGTACGCACCAGCCCCAGCATTTT.